The 14 T cell receptor beta chains listed next were all sequenced from one sample in a study of PD-1 blockade in classical Hodgkin lymphoma. The sample's time point: newly diagnosed, previously untreated cHL patient sample. The authors purified CD4+ T cells from thawed PBMCs by magnetic negative selection. Libraries were prepared by immunoSEQ multiplex PCR; TCRdb keeps only in-frame clonotypes and omits some of them. The sample has more than 30,000 clones; 88% are singletons. The sequencing sample was made of CD4+ T cells from blood. The receptors originated from a human donor with classical Hodgkin lymphoma.

This chain connects TRBV29-1 to TRBJ2-3; a possible D gene is TRBD1 (6 bases). The germline V gene encodes CDR1 SQVTM and CDR2 ANQGSEA. The ends were cut back, 4 bases at V and 0 bases at J, with 11 bases in the middle. The CDR3 spans 14 residues. The CDR3 DNA sequence: TGCAGCGTTGTTCGCAGGGGAAGCACAGATACGCAGTATTTT. Protein product: CSVVRRGSTDTQYF.

The J gene is TRBJ2-7, the V gene TRBV18; 8 positions agree with TRBD1. Germline V gene lookup returns CDR1 KGHSH and CDR2 LQKENI. CDR3 length: 14 amino acids. V shed 4 bases and J 4 bases; nucleotides not matched to a gene: 6. This CDR3 is CASSRQGWEYEQYF. As DNA, the CDR3 is TGTGCCAGCTCACGACAGGGGTGGGAATACGAGCAGTACTTC.

This clone was detected a few times. The J gene is TRBJ1-2, the V gene TRBV7-9; TRBD1 agrees at 7 bases. The CDR3 extends over 14 amino acids. Germline values: CDR1 SEHNR, CDR2 FQNEAQ (reference sequence). V was clipped by 2 bases and J by 8 bases; unmatched bases: 8. The CDR3, as DNA: TGTGCCAGCAGCTTAACAGGGGACGCCGGGGGCTACACCTTC. Its translation is CASSLTGDAGGYTF.

This rearrangement joins TRBV28 to TRBJ1-1; D is ambiguous. V gave up 9 bases and J gave up 4 bases, with 15 bases separating them. The length of the CDR3 is 13 residues. The germline CDR1 and CDR2 sequences are MDHEN and SYDVKM. CDR3: CASNYGIRTEAFF. In DNA, the CDR3 is TGTGCCAGTAACTACGGTATTCGCACTGAAGCTTTCTTT.

The chain links TRBV2 to TRBJ1-5; TRBD1 aligns across 7 bases. CDR3 size: 15 residues. CDR1 is SNHLY, CDR2 FYNNEI, per germline. V was pared by 2 bases and J by 1 base, with 2 bases of the junction left unmatched. The CDR3 sequence: CASSEQGVSNQPQHF. The DNA of the CDR3 is TGTGCCAGCAGTGAACAGGGGGTAAGCAATCAGCCCCAGCATTTT. Full variable domain (outside the CDR3, taken from reference TRBV2 and TRBJ1-5): EPEVTQTPSHQVTQMGQEVILRCVPISNHLYFYWYRQILGQKVEFLVSFYNNEISEKSEIFDDQFSVERPDGSNFTLKIRSTKLEDSAMYFCASSEQGVSNQPQHFGDGTRLSIL.

The chain combines TRBV10-3 with TRBJ2-5, with TRBD1 matching over 10 bases. There are 16 residues in the CDR3. Losses at the gene ends were 3 bases for V and 4 bases for J; bases not matched to a gene: 8. From germline, CDR1 is ENHRY and CDR2 SYGVKD. CDR3 loop: CAISDSGQGRPETQYF. Written as DNA, the CDR3 is TGTGCCATCAGTGACTCGGGACAGGGGAGGCCAGAGACCCAGTACTTC.

The V call is TRBV18, the J call TRBJ1-2; 8 bases match TRBD1. The germline CDR1 and CDR2 sequences are KGHSH and LQKENI. The V segment lost 2 bases and the J segment 4 bases; nucleotides outside the gene matches: 6. This CDR3 is built from 15 residues. In nucleotides, the CDR3 is TGTGCCAGCTCACCAAGCCGGACAGGGACCTATGGCTACACCTTC. Amino acids: CASSPSRTGTYGYTF.

J is TRBJ2-7 and V is TRBV2, with D possibly being TRBD2 (5 bases). CDR1 and CDR2 from the germline V gene are SNHLY and FYNNEI. The CDR3 loop spans 14 amino acids. With 4 bases removed from V and 4 bases from J, the gap between germline ends came to 14 bases. The CDR3 sequence: CASSAAALTYEQYF. In nucleotides, the CDR3 is TGTGCCAGCAGTGCAGCGGCCCTGACGTACGAGCAGTACTTC. Filled out from reference TRBV2 and TRBJ2-7, the complete variable domain reads EPEVTQTPSHQVTQMGQEVILRCVPISNHLYFYWYRQILGQKVEFLVSFYNNEISEKSEIFDDQFSVERPDGSNFTLKIRSTKLEDSAMYFCASSAAALTYEQYFGPGTRLTVT.

The rearrangement joins TRBV27 to TRBJ2-1; 12 nucleotides line up with TRBD1. CDR3 length: 15 residues. After removal of 3 bases from V and 8 bases from J, the junction contained 5 bases not matched to a gene. The germline V gene encodes CDR1 MNHEY and CDR2 SMNVEV (reference sequence). The CDR3 DNA sequence: TGTGCCAGCAGTTTTTTTGGGACAGGGGGCGATGAGCAGTTCTTC. It is translated as CASSFFGTGGDEQFF.

The chain uses TRBV29-1 and TRBJ2-7; TRBD1 is a possible D gene (6 bases). Germline V CDR1 and CDR2: SQVTM, ANQGSEA. V dropped 8 bases and J dropped 5 bases, with 19 bases sitting between them. The CDR3 runs to 13 residues. In DNA, the CDR3 is TGCAGCTTCAAAGTGGGGGCCGGGGACGAGCAGTACTTC. Translation: CSFKVGAGDEQYF.

The chain carries TRBV28 and TRBJ2-5; perhaps TRBD1 as D (5 bases). The length of the CDR3 is 15 residues. V was pared by 3 bases and J by 5 bases, with 16 bases between. Germline loops: CDR1 MDHEN, CDR2 SYDVKM. The CDR3 DNA follows: TGTGCCAGCAGTTTCAGTCTCAGGGTTAGGGAGACCCAGTACTTC. It encodes CASSFSLRVRETQYF. The full variable domain, with the rest looked up from reference TRBV28 and TRBJ2-5, is DVKVTQSSRYLVKRTGEKVFLECVQDMDHENMFWYRQDPGLGLRLIYFSYDVKMKEKGDIPEGYSVSREKKERFSLILESASTNQTSMYLCASSFSLRVRETQYFGPGTRLLVL.

V gene TRBV2 combines with J gene TRBJ1-2; tentative D call: TRBD1 (5 bases). The germline CDR1 and CDR2 sequences are SNHLY and FYNNEI. CDR3 size: 13 residues. V was clipped by 3 bases and J by 8 bases, with 13 bases between them. The CDR3 region is CASSEPGGAGYTF. The DNA of the CDR3 is TGTGCCAGCAGTGAGCCCGGGGGAGCCGGCTACACCTTC.

The chain recombines TRBV28 with TRBJ2-3; the D gene is possibly TRBD2 (5 bases). The CDR3 runs 14 residues. Germline CDR1 reads MDHEN; CDR2 reads SYDVKM. Trimming shortened V by 4 bases and J by 2 bases, and 10 bases separated the two germline ends. In nucleotides, the CDR3 is TGTGCCAGCAGTTCTAGCCAAGTCACAGATACGCAGTATTTT. This codes for CASSSSQVTDTQYF.

The chain links TRBV7-9 to TRBJ2-3; D not resolved. Trimming removed 7 bases from V and 2 bases from J, with 7 bases in between. Germline CDR1 SEHNR, CDR2 FQNEAQ (reference sequence). This CDR3 contains 12 residues. CDR3 sequence (DNA): TGTGCCAGCACCCCGTCCACAGATACGCAGTATTTT. This gives the protein CASTPSTDTQYF.